Presented here are 24 T cell receptor beta chains from one specimen sequenced in a study of shared clonotypes between healthy human individuals. The naive CD8 population came from CD45RO-negative cells selected for CCR7, without terminally differentiated effector memory CD45RA+ cells. The repertoire was sequenced with immunoSEQ multiplex PCR; TCRdb's copy has only in-frame clones and lacks some. The top ten hold around 1.1% of the sample, which has some 2 million clones, about 94% seen once. Sequencing input: naive CD8+ T cells sorted from blood. These receptors originate from a man aged 18 to 29 in good health.

J is TRBJ1-3 and V is TRBV19, with 9 bases fitting TRBD1. The CDR3 spans 15 residues. Germline V gene lookup returns CDR1 LNHDA and CDR2 SQIVND (reference sequence). Unmatched junction bases numbered 7, after V lost 3 bases and J lost 7 bases. CDR3 bases: TGTGCCAGTAGTATGACCACCGGGACAGGGAACACCATATATTTT. Residues: CASSMTTGTGNTIYF.

The chain employs TRBV9 and TRBJ1-2; the D gene is possibly TRBD1 (6 bases). V was trimmed by 4 bases and J by 8 bases, leaving 12 bases between them. This CDR3 is built from 12 residues. CDR1 is SGDLS and CDR2 is YYNGEE in the germline V gene. The CDR3 bases are TGTGCCAGCAGCCTGACAGGCGGGGGCTACACCTTC. Protein: CASSLTGGGYTF.

The chain links TRBV7-2 to TRBJ2-1; 12 bases fit TRBD2. CDR3 length equals 15 residues. Germline lookup yields CDR1 SGHTA and CDR2 FQGNSA. V lost 6 bases to trimming and J lost 8 bases; unmatched junction nucleotides: 8. As DNA, the CDR3 is TGTGCCAGCAGTGAGGGACTAGCGGGTCCCGATGAGCAGTTCTTC. Protein: CASSEGLAGPDEQFF.

The chain is built from TRBV7-8 and TRBJ2-3; TRBD2 matches at 9 bases. CDR3 size: 16 residues. J gave up 4 bases and V 5 bases, and 10 bases lay outside the gene matches. CDR1 is SGHVS and CDR2 is FQNEAQ in the germline V gene. The CDR3 sequence: CASSLTSGSEPDTQYF. The CDR3 DNA is TGTGCCAGCAGCCTGACTAGCGGAAGTGAGCCAGATACGCAGTATTTT.

The chain employs TRBV5-1 and TRBJ1-3; D gene uncertain. The germline gives CDR1 SGHRS, CDR2 YFSETQ. This CDR3 contains 14 residues. V was shortened by 0 bases and J by 4 bases, with 8 bases between the two germline ends. The CDR3 DNA is TGCGCCAGCAGCTTGGGGCCAGGCGGAAACACCATATATTTT. Protein: CASSLGPGGNTIYF.

A word on this clone: The same CDR3 also results from other DNA sequences found in this sample. This chain links TRBV5-1 with TRBJ1-2, with D unclear. V was trimmed by 1 base and J by 2 bases, leaving 6 bases between them. The germline gives CDR1 SGHRS, CDR2 YFSETQ. This CDR3 is 13 amino acids long. CDR3 region: CASSLTENYGYTF. Here the CDR3 DNA reads TGCGCCAGCAGCTTGACAGAGAACTATGGCTACACCTTC.

The rearrangement joins TRBV5-1 to TRBJ2-3, with 9 bases identical to TRBD1. The germline V gene has CDR1 SGHRS and CDR2 YFSETQ. With 5 bases clipped from V and 3 bases from J, the junction kept 7 bases outside the gene matches. The length of the CDR3 is 15 residues. The DNA of the CDR3 is TGCGCCAGCAGACCGATGGACAGGGGAACAGATACGCAGTATTTT. Its protein is CASRPMDRGTDTQYF.

This chain uses TRBV27 with TRBJ2-7, with TRBD2 matching 7 bases. Trimming took 4 bases from V and 2 from J; bases not matched to a gene: 11. CDR3 size: 16 residues. Germline CDR1 reads MNHEY; CDR2 reads SMNVEV (reference sequence). Here the CDR3 DNA reads TGTGCCAGCAGTTCAAGACTAGCCCGATTTCCCTACGAGCAGTACTTC. Its translation: CASSSRLARFPYEQYF.

The CDR3 region is CASSQDKITEAFF. The CDR3 DNA reads as TGCGCCAGCAGCCAAGATAAAATAACTGAAGCTTTCTTT. V gene TRBV4-1 combines with J gene TRBJ1-1; D not certain. There are 13 residues in the CDR3. Trimming left V 0 bases short and J 5 bases short, with 7 bases between. Germline CDR1 and CDR2: MGHRA and YSYEKL.

This rearrangement joins TRBV7-9 to TRBJ2-7; D call uncertain. The CDR3 sequence is 12 residues long. Trimming left V 5 bases short and J 3 bases short, with 8 bases between. In germline, CDR1 is SEHNR, CDR2 FQNEAQ (reference sequence). The CDR3 coding sequence is TGTGCCAGCAGCCCGGGCCGCTACGAGCAGTACTTC. Its translation: CASSPGRYEQYF.

The chain combines TRBV4-1 with TRBJ2-7; TRBD1 matches 12 bases. This CDR3 is 17 amino acids long. In germline, CDR1 is MGHRA, CDR2 YSYEKL. J gave up 4 bases and V 0 bases, and 7 bases lay outside the gene matches. CDR3 coding DNA: TGCGCCAGCAGCCAAGATTTAGGGACAGGGGGCGGGTACGAGCAGTACTTC. Its protein is CASSQDLGTGGGYEQYF.

The chain employs TRBV7-9 and TRBJ1-2; no firm D call. V was shortened by 2 bases and J by 4 bases, with 8 bases between the two germline ends. Germline CDR1 is SEHNR and CDR2 is FQNEAQ (reference sequence). This CDR3 is built from 13 residues. The CDR3 nucleotides are TGTGCCAGCAGCTTATATCTGGGCTATGGCTACACCTTC. It translates to CASSLYLGYGYTF.

The chain combines TRBV21-1 with TRBJ2-7; the table assigns TRBD1, which was not confirmed against the DNA. TRBV21-1 is given as a pseudogene. The CDR3 has 15 residues. The DNA for the CDR3 is TGTGCCAGCAGCATGGGGACAGAGGAGACCTACGAGCAGTACTTC. Translating it yields CASSMGTEETYEQYF.

The chain employs TRBV2 and TRBJ2-3; TRBD2 agrees at 10 bases. CDR3 length: 17 residues. J gave up 0 bases and V 1 base, and 4 bases lay outside the gene matches. Germline V gene sequence: CDR1 SNHLY, CDR2 FYNNEI. CDR3: CASSEVGTSESTDTQYF. Here the CDR3 DNA reads TGTGCCAGCAGTGAAGTTGGGACTAGCGAAAGCACAGATACGCAGTATTTT.

The genes are TRBV6-5 and TRBJ2-5, with 7 bases fitting TRBD1. J gave up 3 bases and V 0 bases, and 7 bases lay outside the gene matches. Germline V CDR1 and CDR2: MNHEY, SVGAGI. This CDR3 comprises 16 residues. CDR3 protein: CASSYSVTGAEETQYF. In DNA form, the CDR3 reads TGTGCCAGCAGTTACTCCGTTACAGGGGCGGAAGAGACCCAGTACTTC.

The V gene is TRBV29-1, the J gene TRBJ1-2, with no clear D. V was cut by 8 bases and J by 0 bases, with 16 bases left in between. Germline V gene lookup returns CDR1 SQVTM and CDR2 ANQGSEA. The CDR3 runs to 14 residues. The CDR3 bases are TGCAGCATAAACCCTCCAGGAGCTAACTATGGCTACACCTTC. Amino acid sequence: CSINPPGANYGYTF.

The chain couples TRBV6-1 to TRBJ2-3; 8 nucleotides agree with TRBD2. CDR3 length equals 13 residues. Germline assignment: CDR1 MNHNS and CDR2 SASEGT. The J segment lost 3 bases and the V segment lost 8 bases, leaving 4 bases of the junction unmatched. The CDR3 is CASPASGTDTQYF. The DNA for the CDR3 is TGTGCCAGCCCGGCTAGCGGGACAGATACGCAGTATTTT.

The CDR3 spells CASSPGFVNTEAFF. The CDR3 DNA reads as TGTGCCAGTAGCCCAGGGTTCGTGAACACTGAAGCTTTCTTT. The V gene is TRBV6-6, the J gene TRBJ1-1, with D maybe TRBD1 (5 bases). This CDR3 region has 14 residues. Per the germline V gene, CDR1 is MNHNY and CDR2 is SVGAGI (reference sequence). V lost 9 bases, J lost 0 bases, and 14 bases lay in between.

This sequence joins TRBV6-6 and TRBJ2-5; 7 bases agree with TRBD1. This CDR3 has 14 amino acids. The V gene's germline CDR1 is MNHNY and CDR2 SVGAGI (reference sequence). V dropped 4 bases and J dropped 5; count of bases not matched to a gene: 7. The CDR3 loop reads CASSLTGTLETQYF. In DNA, the CDR3 is TGTGCCAGCAGTTTGACAGGGACCTTGGAGACCCAGTACTTC.

A remark on this clone: Different DNA sequences within this sample yield the same CDR3. The genes are TRBV28 and TRBJ2-7, with D possibly TRBD1 on 5 matching bases. The V gene lost 4 bases and the J gene lost 3 bases, with 10 bases spanning the gap. CDR3 length equals 13 residues. Germline lookup yields CDR1 MDHEN and CDR2 SYDVKM. Written as DNA, the CDR3 is TGTGCCAGCAGTTCGGACACGGACTACGAGCAGTACTTC. This gives the protein CASSSDTDYEQYF.

This chain joins TRBV5-1 and TRBJ1-2; D remains unclear. Germline assignment: CDR1 SGHRS and CDR2 YFSETQ. Trimming pared 0 bases from V and 5 bases from J, leaving 8 bases between. The CDR3 contains 13 residues. The CDR3 reads CASSLDPFYGYTF. In DNA form, the CDR3 reads TGCGCCAGCAGCTTGGACCCCTTTTATGGCTACACCTTC.

This chain joins TRBV5-6 and TRBJ1-1; possibly TRBD1 for D (5 bases). The CDR3 totals 13 residues. CDR1 and CDR2 from the germline V gene are SGHDT and YYEEEE. With 4 bases removed from V and 1 base from J, the gap between germline ends came to 8 bases. As DNA, the CDR3 is TGTGCCAGCAGCGAACAGGCGAACACTGAAGCTTTCTTT. Amino acids: CASSEQANTEAFF.

The sample holds one count of this clone. The V gene is TRBV28, the J gene TRBJ1-1; D is uncertain. Per the germline V gene, CDR1 is MDHEN and CDR2 is SYDVKM. This CDR3 region has 14 residues. Trimming pared 5 bases from V and 1 base from J, leaving 11 bases between. CDR3 in DNA: TGTGCCAGCAGTGCCTCAGAAGGGAACACTGAAGCTTTCTTT. Translated: CASSASEGNTEAFF.

This clone was observed a single time. CDR3 sequence: CASAHTNTEAFF. CDR3 coding DNA: TGTGCCAGCGCTCATACGAACACTGAAGCTTTCTTT. The rearrangement joins TRBV13 to TRBJ1-1; unclear D gene. The CDR3 extends over 12 amino acids. With 8 bases removed from V and 1 base from J, the gap between germline ends came to 8 bases. CDR1 and CDR2 (germline): PRHDT, FYEKMQ (reference sequence).